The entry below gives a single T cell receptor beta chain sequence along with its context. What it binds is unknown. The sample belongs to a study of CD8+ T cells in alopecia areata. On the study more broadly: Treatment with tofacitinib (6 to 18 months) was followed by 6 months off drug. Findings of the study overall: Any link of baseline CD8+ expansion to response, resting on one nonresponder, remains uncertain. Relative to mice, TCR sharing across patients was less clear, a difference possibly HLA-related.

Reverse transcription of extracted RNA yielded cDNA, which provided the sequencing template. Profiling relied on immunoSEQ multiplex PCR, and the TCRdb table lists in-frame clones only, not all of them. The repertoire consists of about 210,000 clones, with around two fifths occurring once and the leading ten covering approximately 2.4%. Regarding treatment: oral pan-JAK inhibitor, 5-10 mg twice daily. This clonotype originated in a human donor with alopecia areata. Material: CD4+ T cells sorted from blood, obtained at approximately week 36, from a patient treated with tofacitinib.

The DNA of the CDR3 is TGTGCCAGCAGCTTATGGGCGGGGATGAACTACGAGCAGTACTTC. This gives the protein CASSLWAGMNYEQYF. The chain uses TRBV7-8 and TRBJ2-7, with D perhaps TRBD2 (6 bases). V lost 2 bases and J 3 bases, leaving 14 bases between the germline ends. The germline CDR1 and CDR2 sequences are SGHVS and FQNEAQ. This CDR3 has 15 residues.